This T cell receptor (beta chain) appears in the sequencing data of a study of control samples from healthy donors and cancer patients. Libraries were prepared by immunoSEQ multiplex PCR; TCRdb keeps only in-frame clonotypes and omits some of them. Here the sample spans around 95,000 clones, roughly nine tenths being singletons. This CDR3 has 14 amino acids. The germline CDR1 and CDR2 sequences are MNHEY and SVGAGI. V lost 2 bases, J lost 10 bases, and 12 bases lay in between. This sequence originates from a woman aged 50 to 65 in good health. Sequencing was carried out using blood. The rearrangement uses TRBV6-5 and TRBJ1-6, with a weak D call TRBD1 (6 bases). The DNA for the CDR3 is TGTGCCAGCAGTTACAGGGGGAATGCGTCACCCCTCCACTTT. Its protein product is CASSYRGNASPLHF.